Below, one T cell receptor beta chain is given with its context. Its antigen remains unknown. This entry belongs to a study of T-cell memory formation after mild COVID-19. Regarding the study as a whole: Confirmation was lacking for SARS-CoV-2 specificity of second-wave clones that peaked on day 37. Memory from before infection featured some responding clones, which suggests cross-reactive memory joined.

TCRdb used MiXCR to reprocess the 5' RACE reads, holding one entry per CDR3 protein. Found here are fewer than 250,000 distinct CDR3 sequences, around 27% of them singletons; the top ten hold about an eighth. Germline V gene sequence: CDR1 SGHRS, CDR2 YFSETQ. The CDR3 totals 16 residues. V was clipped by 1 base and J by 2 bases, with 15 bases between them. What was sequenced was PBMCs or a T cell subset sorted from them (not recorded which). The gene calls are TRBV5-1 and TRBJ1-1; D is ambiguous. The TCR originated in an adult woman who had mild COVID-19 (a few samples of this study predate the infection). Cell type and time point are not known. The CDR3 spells CASSLSPTVGNTEAFF. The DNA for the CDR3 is TGCGCCAGCAGCTTGTCCCCCACGGTTGGCAACACTGAAGCTTTCTTT.